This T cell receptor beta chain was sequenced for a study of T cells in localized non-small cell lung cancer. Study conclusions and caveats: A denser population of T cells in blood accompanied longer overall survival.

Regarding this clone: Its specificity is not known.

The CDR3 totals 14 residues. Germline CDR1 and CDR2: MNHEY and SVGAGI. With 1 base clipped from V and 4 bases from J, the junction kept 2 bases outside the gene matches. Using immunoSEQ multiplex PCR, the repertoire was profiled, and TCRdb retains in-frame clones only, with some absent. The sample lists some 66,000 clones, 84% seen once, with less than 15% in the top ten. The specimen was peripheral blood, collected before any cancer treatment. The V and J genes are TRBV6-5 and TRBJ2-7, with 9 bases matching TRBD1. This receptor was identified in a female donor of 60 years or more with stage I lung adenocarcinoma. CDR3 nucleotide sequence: TGTGCCAGCAGTTACTACGGACAGGGGTACGAGCAGTACTTC. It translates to CASSYYGQGYEQYF.